This entry describes one TCR beta chain. Its antigen is not known. The source of the sample is a study of cytomegalovirus exposure and HLA in healthy donors. Study in general: Ancestry clustering placed about four fifths of roughly 410 genotyped donors in the Caucasian-associated cluster. Study outcomes and limitations: In a later analysis, a genetic analysis reported fewer productive-TCR N-insertions in an Asian-associated ancestry cluster than the cohort average. Being productive about 87% or about 30% of the time was typical of most TCR beta V segments in an earlier analysis.

The CDR3 contains 14 residues. V was clipped by 7 bases and J by 1 base, with 10 bases between them. The germline gives CDR1 MGHDK, CDR2 SYGVNS. Use of 60 Vbeta and 13 Jbeta primers characterized the PCR. The data were produced by immunoSEQ multiplex PCR, yet TCRdb's version contains in-frame clones alone and is incomplete. The repertoire holds about 140,000 clones, with 75% to 85% as singletons. The chain couples TRBV25-1 to TRBJ2-2; maybe TRBD2 (5 bases). The clonotype originates from a woman in her late teens or twenties in good health and CMV-seropositive. Material: PBMCs. CDR3 nucleotide sequence: TGTGCCAGCAAGCCTAGCCTGAACACCGGGGAGCTGTTTTTT. Its translation is CASKPSLNTGELFF.